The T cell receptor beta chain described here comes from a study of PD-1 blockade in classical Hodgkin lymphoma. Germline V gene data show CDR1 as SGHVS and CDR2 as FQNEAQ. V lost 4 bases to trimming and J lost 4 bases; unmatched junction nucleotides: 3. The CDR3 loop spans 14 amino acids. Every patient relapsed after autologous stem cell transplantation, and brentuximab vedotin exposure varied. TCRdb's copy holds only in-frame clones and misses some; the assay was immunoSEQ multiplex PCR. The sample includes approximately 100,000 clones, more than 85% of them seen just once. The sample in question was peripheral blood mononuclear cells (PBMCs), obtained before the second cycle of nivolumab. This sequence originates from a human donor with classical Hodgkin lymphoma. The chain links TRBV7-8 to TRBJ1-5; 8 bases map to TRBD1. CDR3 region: CASSWDRTNQPQHF. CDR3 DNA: TGTGCCAGCAGCTGGGACAGGACTAATCAGCCCCAGCATTTT.